The rows below give T cell receptor beta chains drawn from one sample of a study of post-analysis software for immune sequencing data. TCRdb ran MiXCR on the PCR reads and lists one entry per CDR3 protein. The profile shows hundreds of thousands of distinct CDR3 sequences, 25% to 30% of them singletons. Source material: blood. These receptors came from a girl aged 10-17 years with multiple sclerosis. The CDR3 runs from the conserved cysteine through the conserved F or W. D genes are given only for firm matches. The size entry is marked missing in some rows and otherwise reads once, few, many or a size class.

CDR3 protein,CDR3 DNA,V gene,J gene,D gene,clone size
CSARPPGLNYNEQFF,TGCAGTGCTAGACCTCCGGGGCTGAACTACAATGAGCAGTTCTTC,TRBV20-1,TRBJ2-1,-,-
CASSLPRGSSETQYF,TGCGCCAGCAGCCTTCCTCGGGGCAGTAGCGAGACCCAGTACTTC,TRBV5-1,TRBJ2-5,-,-
CASSYDRGYGYTF,TGTGCCAGCAGTTACGACAGGGGGTATGGCTACACCTTC,TRBV28,TRBJ1-2,TRBD1,-
CASSRSQGSYNEQFF,TGTGCCAGCAGCCGGTCGCAGGGTTCGTACAATGAGCAGTTCTTC,TRBV14,TRBJ2-1,-,-
CASTYGETQYF,TGTGCCAGCACATATGGGGAGACCCAGTACTTC,TRBV6-6,TRBJ2-5,-,many
CSATLDRRHGYTF,TGCAGTGCTACCCTCGACAGGAGGCATGGCTACACCTTC,TRBV20-1,TRBJ1-2,-,-
CASGLGTRDTQYF,TGTGCCAGCGGGCTAGGGACTAGAGATACGCAGTATTTT,TRBV18,TRBJ2-3,TRBD2,-
CSVGQYPNNEQFF,TGCAGCGTTGGACAGTATCCAAACAATGAGCAGTTCTTC,TRBV29-1,TRBJ2-1,-,-
CASKQEDSHFLDTQYF,TGTGCCAGCAAGCAGGAGGACAGTCATTTTTTGGATACGCAGTATTTT,TRBV2,TRBJ2-3,-,once
CASSQVAAGSEKLFF,TGCGCCAGCAGCCAAGTCGCGGCAGGGAGCGAAAAACTGTTTTTT,TRBV4-3,TRBJ1-4,-,few
CASSSSAFYGYTF,TGTGCCAGCAGTTCCTCGGCCTTCTATGGCTACACCTTC,TRBV28,TRBJ1-2,-,few
CASSTSPQGSEAFF,TGTGCCAGCAGCACCTCTCCCCAGGGATCTGAAGCTTTCTTT,TRBV11-2,TRBJ1-1,-,-
CASGLSGQGTTEAFF,TGTGCTAGTGGTTTGTCAGGACAGGGGACCACTGAAGCTTTCTTT,TRBV12-5,TRBJ1-1,TRBD1,-
CSAERGRGSYNEQFF,TGCAGTGCTGAACGCGGGCGGGGCTCCTACAATGAGCAGTTCTTC,TRBV20-1,TRBJ2-1,-,once
CASSDGGYEQYF,TGTGCCAGCAGCGACGGGGGCTACGAGCAGTACTTC,TRBV6-5,TRBJ2-7,-,many
CASSSLAGVGYEQYF,TGTGCCAGCAGCTCCCTAGCGGGGGTAGGGTACGAGCAGTACTTC,TRBV7-8,TRBJ2-7,TRBD2,many
CASSLDRGRLGEQYF,TGTGCCAGCAGCTTAGACAGGGGGCGATTGGGCGAGCAGTACTTC,TRBV7-2,TRBJ2-7,TRBD1,few
CASSNTGLSNSPLHF,TGTGCCAGCAGCAACACGGGGCTCTCTAATTCACCCCTCCACTTT,TRBV6-6,TRBJ1-6,-,-
CASSRPGGSGEKLFF,TGTGCCAGCAGCCGGCCAGGGGGCTCTGGTGAAAAACTGTTTTTT,TRBV3-1,TRBJ1-4,TRBD1,-
CASRTLGTGEEGLAGYTF,TGTGCCAGCAGAACCTTAGGGACAGGGGAGGAGGGGTTAGCTGGCTACACCTTC,TRBV6-1,TRBJ1-2,TRBD1,few
CASSMTGQGALDTEAFF,TGTGCCAGCAGCATGACCGGACAGGGGGCGCTGGACACTGAAGCTTTCTTT,TRBV7-9,TRBJ1-1,TRBD1,-
CASSPGLAGALDEQFF,TGTGCCAGCAGTCCGGGACTAGCGGGAGCCCTTGATGAGCAGTTCTTC,TRBV6-4,TRBJ2-1,TRBD2,few
CSAWVAGVDEQYF,TGCAGTGCTTGGGTAGCGGGAGTCGACGAGCAGTACTTC,TRBV20-1,TRBJ2-7,TRBD2,-
CAVTLGPEQYF,TGTGCCGTAACCCTGGGCCCCGAGCAGTACTTC,TRBV10-3,TRBJ2-7,-,-
CASSSFAGGETQYF,TGTGCCAGCAGCTCTTTCGCGGGGGGAGAGACCCAGTACTTC,TRBV11-2,TRBJ2-5,TRBD2,-
CSVGIATNEKRFF,TGCAGCGTGGGGATAGCAACTAATGAAAAACGGTTTTTT,TRBV29-1,TRBJ1-4,-,-
CASSLSGVSYNEQFF,TGTGCCAGCAGCCTTAGCGGGGTCTCCTACAATGAGCAGTTCTTC,TRBV5-6,TRBJ2-1,TRBD2,-
CASSEDGYKNIQYF,TGTGCCAGCAGTGAGGACGGCTACAAAAACATTCAGTACTTC,TRBV2,TRBJ2-4,-,-